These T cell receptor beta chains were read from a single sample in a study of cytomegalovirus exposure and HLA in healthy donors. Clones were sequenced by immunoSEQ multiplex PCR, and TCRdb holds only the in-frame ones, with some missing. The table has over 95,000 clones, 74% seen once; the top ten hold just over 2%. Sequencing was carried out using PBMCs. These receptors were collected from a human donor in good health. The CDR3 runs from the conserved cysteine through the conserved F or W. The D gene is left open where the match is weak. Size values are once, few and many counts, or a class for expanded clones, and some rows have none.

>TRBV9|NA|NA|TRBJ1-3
TGTGCCAGCAGCGCTAGACAGAGCTCTGGAAACACCATATATTTT
CASSARQSSGNTIYF
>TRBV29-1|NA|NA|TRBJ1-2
TGCAGCGCCGAGCGGGACCTCTATGGCTACACCTTC
CSAERDLYGYTF
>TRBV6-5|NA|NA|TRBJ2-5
TGTGCCAGCAGTCTTGGGGGCGGGGAGGGGGAGACCCAGTACTTC
CASSLGGGEGETQYF
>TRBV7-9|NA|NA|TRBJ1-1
TGTGCCAGCAGCTCGGTTGTATCCGAAGCTTTCTTT
CASSSVVSEAFF
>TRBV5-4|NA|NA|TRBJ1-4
TGTGCCAGCAGCAAGGGGGGGATCGGGGATGAAAAACTGTTTTTT
CASSKGGIGDEKLFF
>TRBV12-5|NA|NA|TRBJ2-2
TGTGCTAGTGGTTACGCCGGGACACCGAACACCGGGGAGCTGTTTTTT
CASGYAGTPNTGELFF
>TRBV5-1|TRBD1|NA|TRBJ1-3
TGCGCCAGCAGCCGCGACAGGGCTGGAAACACCATATATTTT
CASSRDRAGNTIYF
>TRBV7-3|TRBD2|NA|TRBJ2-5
TGTGCCAGCAGCTTTAGCGGGGAAGAGACCCAGTACTTC
CASSFSGEETQYF
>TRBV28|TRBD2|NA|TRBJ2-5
TGTGCCAGCACCAAGGGACTAGTTCTACTTGAGACCCAGTACTTC
CASTKGLVLLETQYF
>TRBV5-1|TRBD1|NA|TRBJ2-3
TGCGCCAGCAGCTCGAAGACAGGGCTGGGCACAGATACGCAGTATTTT
CASSSKTGLGTDTQYF
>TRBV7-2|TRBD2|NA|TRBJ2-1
TGTGCCAGCAGCTTGCTGCCGGGACTAAACTACAATGAGCAGTTCTTC
CASSLLPGLNYNEQFF
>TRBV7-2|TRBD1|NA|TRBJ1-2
TGTGCCAGCAGCGGAGGGGGCGCGGCTAACTATGGCTACACCTTC
CASSGGGAANYGYTF
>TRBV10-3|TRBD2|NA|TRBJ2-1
TGTGCCATCAGGGATAGCGGGGGCTCCTACAATGAGCAGTTCTTC
CAIRDSGGSYNEQFF
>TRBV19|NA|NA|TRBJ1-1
TGTGCCACCGGGAACACTGAAGCTTTCTTT
CATGNTEAFF
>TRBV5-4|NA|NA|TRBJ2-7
TGTGCCAGCAGCATCGACCACAGGCGGAGAGAGCAGTACTTC
CASSIDHRRREQYF
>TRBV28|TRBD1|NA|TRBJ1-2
TGTGCCAGCAGTTCCATACCTTCGACAGGGAATGTAGGGGGCTACACCTTC
CASSSIPSTGNVGGYTF
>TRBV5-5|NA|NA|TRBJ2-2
TGTGCCAGCAGCTTAACACCGGATATTCTAGTGGCCGGGGAGCTGTTTTTT
CASSLTPDILVAGELFF
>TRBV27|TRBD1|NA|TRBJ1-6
TGTGCCAGCAGCGTAGGGGACAGGGCCCCTTCACCCCTCCACTTT
CASSVGDRAPSPLHF
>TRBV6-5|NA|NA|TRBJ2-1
TGTGCCAGCAGTTACTTGGGAGGGACATCTTACAATGAGCAGTTCTTC
CASSYLGGTSYNEQFF
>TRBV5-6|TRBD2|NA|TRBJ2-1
TGTGCCAGCAGCTTGTTCCGCGGGGGATACAATGAGCAGTTCTTC
CASSLFRGGYNEQFF
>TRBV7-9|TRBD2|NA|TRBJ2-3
TGTGCCAGCAGCTTAACTAGCGGGAGGGCCTATACGCAGTATTTT
CASSLTSGRAYTQYF
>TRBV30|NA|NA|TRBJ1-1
TGTGCCTGGAGTACTAGTCGGAACACTGAAGCTTTCTTT
CAWSTSRNTEAFF
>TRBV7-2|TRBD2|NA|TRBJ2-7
TGTGCCAGCAGCTCAGAGCGGGGGGGCATGTCGTACGAGCAGTACTTC
CASSSERGGMSYEQYF
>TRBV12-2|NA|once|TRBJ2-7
TGTGCAAGTCCCCGCCAATACCTCGGCTACGAGCAGTACTTC
CASPRQYLGYEQYF
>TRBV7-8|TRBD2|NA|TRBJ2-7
TGTGCCAGCAGCTTACCCCTAGCGGGAGGGCACGACGAGCAGTACTTC
CASSLPLAGGHDEQYF
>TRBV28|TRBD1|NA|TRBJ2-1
TGTGCCAGCAGTTTAATACAGGGGGGGCAGTTCTTC
CASSLIQGGQFF
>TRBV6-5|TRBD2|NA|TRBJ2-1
TGTGCCAGCAGTATTCGTAGCGGGAGGGTATATGAGCAGTTCTTC
CASSIRSGRVYEQFF
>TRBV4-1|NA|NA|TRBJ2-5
TGCGCCAGCAGCCAAGATCACCAGAGGGAGACCCAGTACTTC
CASSQDHQRETQYF
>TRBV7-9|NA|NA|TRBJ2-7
TGTGCCAGCAGCTCCAGGGAACGGGCCTTCTACGAGCAGTACTTC
CASSSRERAFYEQYF
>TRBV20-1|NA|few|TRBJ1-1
TGCAGTGCTTGCTGGCTTACTGAAGCTTTCTTT
CSACWLTEAFF
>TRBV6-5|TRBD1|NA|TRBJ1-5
TGTGCCAGCAGTTACTCAGCAGGGGGCGGAAAGCCCCAGCATTTT
CASSYSAGGGKPQHF